A selection of T cell receptor beta chains follows, all from one sample in a study of blood T cells in healthy people across ages. TCRdb independently ran MiXCR on the 5' RACE reads; one entry per CDR3 protein. Of hundreds of thousands of distinct CDR3 sequences in the sample, roughly 50% were seen once. The sequencing input was blood. These TCRs come from an elderly man in good health. The CDR3 runs from the conserved cysteine through the conserved F or W. A D gene is named only where the DNA matches it firmly. Clone size appears in some rows only: once, few, many, or a class for an expanded clone.

TRBJ2-3 | many | . | TRBV29-1 | CSVNSPEHRYAYF | TGCAGCGTGAACAGTCCAGAACACAGATACGCGTATTTT
TRBJ1-3 | . | . | TRBV7-9 | CASSLQGSGNTIYF | TGTGCCAGCAGCCTACAGGGCTCTGGAAACACCATATATTTT
TRBJ1-5 | . | . | TRBV7-6 | CASSPSLGQYNQPQHF | TGTGCCAGCAGCCCGAGCCTTGGACAGTACAATCAGCCCCAGCATTTT
TRBJ2-3 | . | TRBD2 | TRBV6-5 | CASTGTRGSRYAYF | TGTGCCAGCACCGGGACTAGAGGTTCCAGATACGCGTATTTT
TRBJ1-1 | once | . | TRBV24-1 | CATSALRVTEAFF | TGTGCCACCAGTGCCCTACGGGTAACTGAAGCTTTCTTT
TRBJ2-7 | . | TRBD1 | TRBV28 | CASTPDRVRDEQYF | TGTGCCAGCACCCCGGACAGGGTCAGAGACGAGCAGTACTTC
TRBJ2-7 | . | TRBD2 | TRBV7-9 | CASSLRLAGGKYEQYF | TGTGCCAGCAGCTTGAGACTAGCGGGAGGAAAATACGAGCAGTACTTC
TRBJ2-5 | . | TRBD1 | TRBV5-1 | CASSLGGQGYNEQYF | TGCGCCAGCAGCTTGGGGGGACAGGGGTACAATGAGCAGTACTTC
TRBJ2-5 | . | . | TRBV2 | CASSHPGHPQETQYF | TGTGCCAGCAGCCATCCGGGACACCCACAAGAGACCCAGTACTTC
TRBJ1-1 | . | . | TRBV9 | CASSVARGKENTEAFF | TGTGCCAGCAGCGTAGCCAGGGGCAAGGAGAACACTGAAGCTTTCTTT
TRBJ2-2 | . | . | TRBV7-9 | CASSQKTGRTGELFF | TGTGCCAGCAGCCAGAAGACCGGGAGAACCGGGGAGCTGTTTTTT
TRBJ2-1 | . | . | TRBV7-3 | CASSPDPGAYNEQFF | TGTGCCAGCAGCCCCGACCCCGGGGCCTACAATGAGCAGTTCTTC
TRBJ2-7 | . | TRBD2 | TRBV20-1 | CSASSRLAGINEQYF | TGCAGTGCTAGTTCTCGACTAGCGGGAATAAACGAGCAGTACTTC
TRBJ1-2 | . | . | TRBV30 | CAWSVRGRGYTF | TGTGCCTGGAGTGTCCGGGGTCGTGGCTACACCTTC
TRBJ1-1 | . | . | TRBV10-3 | CAISYRVGNTEAFF | TGTGCCATCAGTTACAGGGTCGGAAACACTGAAGCTTTCTTT
TRBJ2-2 | . | . | TRBV27 | CASENGNTGELFF | TGTGCCAGCGAAAACGGGAACACCGGGGAGCTGTTTTTT
TRBJ2-3 | . | TRBD1 | TRBV5-1 | CASSSQGASTDTQYF | TGCGCCAGCAGCTCCCAGGGGGCGTCAACAGATACGCAGTATTTT
TRBJ2-7 | . | TRBD1 | TRBV29-1 | CSVGVRGQVTSYGQYF | TGCAGCGTTGGCGTTAGGGGACAGGTTACCTCCTACGGGCAGTACTTC
TRBJ2-1 | once | . | TRBV5-1 | CASSPRPGYNEQFF | TGCGCCAGCAGCCCTCGCCCGGGCTACAATGAGCAGTTCTTC
TRBJ2-1 | . | . | TRBV20-1 | CSAPGLGETQFF | TGCAGTGCACCGGGACTCGGGGAGACCCAGTTCTTC
TRBJ2-3 | few | . | TRBV20-1 | CSAREAGPTDTQYF | TGCAGTGCTAGGGAGGCCGGACCCACAGATACGCAGTATTTT
TRBJ1-2 | . | . | TRBV18 | CASSPLREYGYTF | TGTGCCAGCTCACCATTGCGGGAATATGGCTACACCTTC
TRBJ2-7 | few | TRBD1 | TRBV5-1 | CASSLAGTEEYEQYF | TGCGCCAGCAGCTTGGCCGGGACAGAGGAATACGAGCAGTACTTC
TRBJ2-1 | few | . | TRBV7-9 | CASSGGYNEQFF | TGTGCCAGCAGCGGCGGGTATAATGAGCAGTTCTTC
TRBJ2-7 | . | . | TRBV5-4 | CASSLDPKGSEQYF | TGTGCCAGCAGCCTGGACCCAAAAGGTTCCGAGCAGTACTTC
TRBJ2-3 | . | TRBD2 | TRBV12-3/TRBV12-4 | CASRGRGTQYF | TGTGCCAGCAGGGGGAGGGGTACGCAGTATTTT
TRBJ2-3 | . | . | TRBV12-5 | CASCRGFTDTQYF | TGTGCTAGCTGCAGGGGCTTCACAGATACGCAGTATTTT